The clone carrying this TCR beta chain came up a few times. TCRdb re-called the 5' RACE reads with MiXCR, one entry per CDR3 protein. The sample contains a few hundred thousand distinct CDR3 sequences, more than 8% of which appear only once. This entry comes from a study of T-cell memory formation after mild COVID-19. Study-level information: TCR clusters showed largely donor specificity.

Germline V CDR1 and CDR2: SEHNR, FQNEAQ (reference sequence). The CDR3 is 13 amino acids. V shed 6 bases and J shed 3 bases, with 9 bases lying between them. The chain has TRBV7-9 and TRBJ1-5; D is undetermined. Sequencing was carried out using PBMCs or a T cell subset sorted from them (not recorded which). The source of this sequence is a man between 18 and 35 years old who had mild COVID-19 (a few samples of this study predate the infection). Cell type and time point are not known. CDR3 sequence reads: CASRRGVNQPQHF. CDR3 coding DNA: TGTGCCAGCAGGCGGGGAGTCAATCAGCCCCAGCATTTT. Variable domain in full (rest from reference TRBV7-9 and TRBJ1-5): DTGVSQNPRHKITKRGQNVTFRCDPISEHNRLYWYRQTLGQGPEFLTYFQNEAQLEKSRLLSDRFSAERPKGSFSTLEIQRTEQGDSAMYLCASRRGVNQPQHFGDGTRLSIL.